Shown below are 17 T cell receptor beta chains from a single sample sequenced in a study of cytomegalovirus exposure and HLA in healthy donors listed by TCRdb under 2017. Library prep was done by the immunoSEQ multiplex PCR assay. For the multiplex PCR, a mixture combining 60 forward primers for TCR Vbeta segments and 13 reverse primers for TCR Jbeta segments was used. TCRdb took this table from immuneACCESS and kept in-frame rearrangements with V and J called. Such tables lack part of the clones; where checked against another copy, unresolved V genes explain under half of the gap, and the rest is unexplained. This sample comprises approximately 190,000 clones, roughly 85% of them detected only once. In total, the top ten clones hold about 1.7% of the sample. The sequenced sample was PBMCs. All receptors come from a young woman in good health and CMV-seronegative.

This chain uses TRBV4-2 with TRBJ2-3, with TRBD1 identical over 7 bases. This CDR3 is 16 amino acids long. The germline V gene has CDR1 LGHNA and CDR2 YNFKEQ. V gave up 0 bases and J gave up 2 bases; unmatched junction bases: 5. The CDR3 reads CASSQEEGAFTDTQYF. The CDR3 DNA reads TGTGCCAGCAGCCAAGAAGAGGGGGCCTTCACAGATACGCAGTATTTT.

The chain recombines TRBV18 with TRBJ1-2; 9 bases map to TRBD1. The ends lost 3 bases at V and 6 bases at J; junction bases unmatched: 8. CDR3 length: 15 residues. CDR1 is KGHSH and CDR2 is LQKENI in the germline V gene. CDR3 residues: CASSPSQGAVHGYTF. Written as DNA, the CDR3 is TGTGCCAGCTCACCGTCACAGGGGGCCGTTCATGGCTACACCTTC.

This sequence joins TRBV30 and TRBJ2-3; D is ambiguous. There are 15 residues in the CDR3. Trimming shortened V by 0 bases and J by 5 bases, and 15 bases separated the two germline ends. Per the germline V gene, CDR1 is GTSNPN and CDR2 is SVGIG (reference sequence). The CDR3 DNA reads TGTGCCTGGAGTGTACTCCCGCTAGTAGTAGATACGCAGTATTTT. Protein product: CAWSVLPLVVDTQYF.

J is TRBJ2-2 and V is TRBV2; D is perhaps TRBD1 (6 bases). Germline-derived CDR1 and CDR2 are SNHLY and FYNNEI. The ends were cut back, 7 bases at V and 6 bases at J, with 12 bases in the middle. This CDR3 spans 13 amino acids. The CDR3 here is CASKYRESGELFF. DNA for the CDR3: TGTGCCAGCAAATACAGGGAATCCGGGGAGCTGTTTTTT. Variable domain in full (rest from reference TRBV2 and TRBJ2-2): EPEVTQTPSHQVTQMGQEVILRCVPISNHLYFYWYRQILGQKVEFLVSFYNNEISEKSEIFDDQFSVERPDGSNFTLKIRSTKLEDSAMYFCASKYRESGELFFGEGSRLTVL.

This clone was picked up a small number of times. CDR3 DNA sequence: TGTGCCAGCAGTGAGGCTTCCCAGGGTAGAGCTTTCTTT. Translating it yields CASSEASQGRAFF. This chain uses TRBV6-1 with TRBJ1-1, with a weak D call TRBD1 (5 bases). CDR1 is MNHNS, CDR2 SASEGT, per germline. The CDR3 is 13 amino acids. Trimming removed 3 bases at V and 10 bases at J, with 15 bases between.

This chain joins TRBV19 and TRBJ1-5; the D gene is possibly TRBD1 (5 bases). Trimming shortened V by 7 bases and J by 10 bases, and 17 bases separated the two germline ends. The CDR3 spans 13 residues. The germline gives CDR1 LNHDA, CDR2 SQIVND (reference sequence). CDR3 residues: CASNWLGGLPQHF. CDR3 nucleotides: TGTGCCAGTAATTGGCTGGGGGGTTTACCCCAGCATTTT.

There are a few counts of this clone. The rearrangement links TRBV18 to TRBJ1-2; 7 bases agree with TRBD1. The germline V gene encodes CDR1 KGHSH and CDR2 LQKENI. Trimming removed 5 bases from V and 6 bases from J; junction bases left unmatched: 12. The CDR3 is 15 amino acids. The CDR3 DNA reads as TGTGCCAGCTCATCCCCCCCGGAGGGGGCAGATGGCTACACCTTC. This encodes CASSSPPEGADGYTF.

This clone appeared once. V usage is TRBV11-2 and J usage is TRBJ2-1; 7 bases match TRBD2. The germline CDR1 and CDR2 sequences are SGHAT and FQNNGV. V lost 3 bases and J lost 7; bases outside the gene matches: 6. The CDR3 runs 14 residues. CDR3 in amino acids: CASSFTSSGNEQFF. CDR3 bases: TGTGCCAGCAGCTTTACGTCTAGCGGTAATGAGCAGTTCTTC.

V usage is TRBV10-3 and J usage is TRBJ1-1; unclear D gene. CDR1 is ENHRY, CDR2 SYGVKD, per germline. CDR3 length: 14 amino acids. Trimming pared 0 bases from V and 4 bases from J, leaving 9 bases between. The CDR3, as DNA: TGTGCCATCAGTGAGTCGATTGGGAGCACTGAAGCTTTCTTT. Translation gives CAISESIGSTEAFF.

The rearrangement joins TRBV4-1 to TRBJ2-7, with TRBD2 matching 14 bases. The V gene's germline CDR1 is MGHRA and CDR2 YSYEKL. Losses at the gene ends were 0 bases for V and 7 bases for J; bases not matched to a gene: 5. This CDR3 spans 16 amino acids. CDR3 protein: CASSQEGTSGSREQYF. The CDR3 DNA follows: TGCGCCAGCAGCCAAGAAGGGACTAGCGGGAGTCGGGAGCAGTACTTC.

The chain has TRBV10-3 and TRBJ1-2; D possibly corresponds to TRBD1 (6 bases). V lost 2 bases and J lost 10, with 17 bases in between. There are 14 residues in the CDR3. Looked up from germline, CDR1 is ENHRY and CDR2 is SYGVKD. CDR3 region: CAISEPVRGGIYTF. The DNA of the CDR3 is TGTGCCATCAGTGAGCCCGTCCGGGGGGGCATCTACACCTTC.

The J gene is TRBJ1-2, the V gene TRBV4-3; the match to TRBD1 covers 8 bases. CDR1 and CDR2 (germline): LGHNA, YSLEER. Trimming removed 2 bases from V and 6 bases from J; junction bases left unmatched: 8. The CDR3 contains 15 residues. The CDR3 reads CASSQTRTGRNGYTF. The CDR3 coding sequence is TGCGCCAGCAGCCAAACCCGGACAGGGCGGAATGGCTACACCTTC.

In its sample, this clone was seen a few times. This chain connects TRBV10-1 to TRBJ2-5; 12 bases agree with TRBD2. CDR1 is WNHNN and CDR2 is SYGVQD in the germline V gene (reference sequence). With V trimmed by 3 bases and J by 2 bases, 4 bases remained unmatched. CDR3 size: 16 residues. The CDR3 sequence: CASSELAGGPQETQYF. CDR3 sequence (DNA): TGCGCCAGCAGTGAACTAGCGGGGGGACCTCAAGAGACCCAGTACTTC.

This clone has more than one count but fewer than ten. The chain couples TRBV4-2 to TRBJ1-5; D is perhaps TRBD1 (6 bases). The V end was cut by 0 bases, the J end by 5 bases, with 11 bases between. Germline V gives CDR1 LGHNA, CDR2 YNFKEQ. The length of the CDR3 is 15 residues. CDR3 in DNA: TGTGCCAGCAGCCAAGATTCGGCAGGGGATCAGCCCCAGCATTTT. Translating gives CASSQDSAGDQPQHF.

This chain uses TRBV6-5 with TRBJ1-2; a possible D gene is TRBD1 (6 bases). V was trimmed by 2 bases and J by 2 bases, leaving 12 bases between them. From germline, CDR1 is MNHEY and CDR2 SVGAGI. The CDR3 runs to 15 residues. The CDR3 spells CASSYVGTSNYGYTF. The CDR3 DNA reads TGTGCCAGCAGTTACGTTGGGACATCCAACTATGGCTACACCTTC.

The chain combines TRBV9 with TRBJ2-3; the match to TRBD2 covers 9 bases. Germline assignment: CDR1 SGDLS and CDR2 YYNGEE. V lost 4 bases and J lost 4; bases outside the gene matches: 10. The CDR3 is made up of 16 amino acids. For the CDR3, the DNA is TGTGCCAGCAGCCCTTGGGTAGCGGGAGAACCAGATACGCAGTATTTT. Protein: CASSPWVAGEPDTQYF.

The chain has TRBV28 and TRBJ1-4; 11 positions agree with TRBD1. The J segment lost 8 bases and the V segment lost 6 bases, leaving 5 bases of the junction unmatched. CDR3 length: 14 amino acids. Germline V gene sequence: CDR1 MDHEN, CDR2 SYDVKM. The CDR3 sequence: CASSKGQGGEKLFF. The CDR3 coding sequence is TGTGCCAGCAGCAAGGGACAGGGGGGAGAAAAACTGTTTTTT.